Listed below are T cell receptor beta chains from one sample, sequenced in a study of breast tumors, draining lymph nodes, adjacent tissues. In TCRdb, the multiplex PCR reads were re-called with MiXCR into one record per CDR3 protein. The table includes about 89,000 distinct CDR3 sequences, more than 25% detected once. The sample consisted of axillary lymph node tissue. The receptors were gathered from a female donor with breast cancer. Some clones in this sample may be carry-over from other donors' samples. CDR3s include the opening cysteine and the closing phenylalanine or tryptophan. The order of the fields is clone size, V gene, J gene, D gene, CDR3 DNA, CDR3 protein. D genes are given only for firm matches. Not all rows give a size; the values are once, few, many and, for expanded clones, a class.

clone_size: once
v_call: TRBV19
j_call: TRBJ2-6
d_call: -
cdr3_nt: TGTGCCAGTTCTTTTGGCGCTGAGGCCGACGTCCTGACTTTC
cdr3_aa: CASSFGAEADVLTF

clone_size: many
v_call: TRBV6-1
j_call: TRBJ2-7
d_call: -
cdr3_nt: TGTGCCAGCGCGGTGACCTACGAGCAGTACTTC
cdr3_aa: CASAVTYEQYF

clone_size: few
v_call: TRBV6-6
j_call: TRBJ2-3
d_call: TRBD2
cdr3_nt: TGTGCCAGCAGTCACGCCGGGACTAGCCCCCAGTATTTT
cdr3_aa: CASSHAGTSPQYF

clone_size: -
v_call: TRBV5-1
j_call: TRBJ1-2
d_call: TRBD1
cdr3_nt: TGCGCCAGCAGTCAGGCCGGGACAGGGGGCTTAATGGACTCTGACTACACCTTC
cdr3_aa: CASSQAGTGGLMDSDYTF

clone_size: many
v_call: TRBV19
j_call: TRBJ1-3
d_call: TRBD1
cdr3_nt: TGTGCCAGTGCCCGGGACAGAAGCTCTGGAAACACCATATATTTT
cdr3_aa: CASARDRSSGNTIYF

clone_size: medium-sized
v_call: TRBV24-1
j_call: TRBJ1-4
d_call: -
cdr3_nt: TGTGCCACCAGTGATCCCAGCCGGGAAAAACTGTTTTTT
cdr3_aa: CATSDPSREKLFF

clone_size: -
v_call: TRBV27
j_call: TRBJ2-3
d_call: -
cdr3_nt: TGTGCCCGAGACGACCAACGAGCGGAAACAGATACGCAGTATTTT
cdr3_aa: CARDDQRAETDTQYF

clone_size: -
v_call: TRBV5-6
j_call: TRBJ1-1
d_call: -
cdr3_nt: TGTGCCAGCAGCTTCGTTGGGGGTCCATCTTTCTTT
cdr3_aa: CASSFVGGPSFF

clone_size: many
v_call: TRBV5-6
j_call: TRBJ1-4
d_call: TRBD1
cdr3_nt: TGTGCCAGCAGCACCCGACAGGGGGCGAATCGGGGAAAACTGTTTTTT
cdr3_aa: CASSTRQGANRGKLFF

clone_size: many
v_call: TRBV5-8
j_call: TRBJ1-5
d_call: -
cdr3_nt: TGTGCCAGCAGCTTGTTTATCTTGACGGGAAGCAATCAGCCCCAGCATTTT
cdr3_aa: CASSLFILTGSNQPQHF

clone_size: many
v_call: TRBV20-1
j_call: TRBJ2-7
d_call: -
cdr3_nt: TGCAGTGCCAATGAGCTGACTGTCCGCTACGAGCAGTACTTC
cdr3_aa: CSANELTVRYEQYF

clone_size: many
v_call: TRBV5-1
j_call: TRBJ2-1
d_call: -
cdr3_nt: TGCGCCAGCAGCTTGTCTCAGCAAAGTGAGCAGTTCTTC
cdr3_aa: CASSLSQQSEQFF

clone_size: many
v_call: TRBV3-1
j_call: TRBJ2-5
d_call: TRBD2
cdr3_nt: TGTGCCAGCAGCCCAGCCGCGGGAGGGTGGGAGACCCAGTACTTC
cdr3_aa: CASSPAAGGWETQYF

clone_size: many
v_call: TRBV2
j_call: TRBJ1-2
d_call: -
cdr3_nt: TGTGCCAGCAGTGATGGCCAACTCTATGGCTACACCTTC
cdr3_aa: CASSDGQLYGYTF

clone_size: many
v_call: TRBV19
j_call: TRBJ2-3
d_call: -
cdr3_nt: TGTGCCAGTAGCGGAGGGGGGGTCTACACAGATACGCAGTATTTT
cdr3_aa: CASSGGGVYTDTQYF

clone_size: many
v_call: TRBV7-7
j_call: TRBJ2-7
d_call: TRBD1
cdr3_nt: TGTGCCAGCAGCTTAGCAAGGACAGGGACCGAGCAGTACTTC
cdr3_aa: CASSLARTGTEQYF

clone_size: many
v_call: TRBV28
j_call: TRBJ1-2
d_call: -
cdr3_nt: TGTGCCAGCAGTTTAGGGTCGGGGCAGGGCTACGGCTACACCTTC
cdr3_aa: CASSLGSGQGYGYTF

clone_size: many
v_call: TRBV20-1
j_call: TRBJ2-2
d_call: TRBD2
cdr3_nt: TGCAGTGTCGCGGGACTACAGGACACCGGGGAGCTGTTTTTT
cdr3_aa: CSVAGLQDTGELFF

clone_size: -
v_call: TRBV29-1
j_call: TRBJ1-2
d_call: -
cdr3_nt: TGCAGCGTTGCCCCCCCTCTTAACTATGGCTACACCTTC
cdr3_aa: CSVAPPLNYGYTF

clone_size: -
v_call: TRBV30
j_call: TRBJ1-1
d_call: -
cdr3_nt: TGTGCCTGGTGGGAACGGGCCTTTGGGAACACTGAAGCTTTCTTT
cdr3_aa: CAWWERAFGNTEAFF

clone_size: many
v_call: TRBV29-1
j_call: TRBJ2-1
d_call: TRBD2
cdr3_nt: TGCAGCGTTGAGGGGGCGGGAGGGTTCGACAATGAGCAGTTCTTC
cdr3_aa: CSVEGAGGFDNEQFF

clone_size: -
v_call: TRBV10-3
j_call: TRBJ2-3
d_call: -
cdr3_nt: TGTGCCATCAGTGAACTTGCGGATACGCAGTATTTT
cdr3_aa: CAISELADTQYF

clone_size: few
v_call: TRBV6-5
j_call: TRBJ1-1
d_call: -
cdr3_nt: TGTGCCAGCAGTTATGGCCACACTGAAGCTTTCTTT
cdr3_aa: CASSYGHTEAFF

clone_size: -
v_call: TRBV5-4
j_call: TRBJ2-3
d_call: -
cdr3_nt: TGTGCCAGCGGCCTCGGGACCGACACGGATACTCAGTATTTT
cdr3_aa: CASGLGTDTDTQYF

clone_size: -
v_call: TRBV10-2
j_call: TRBJ1-5
d_call: -
cdr3_nt: TGCGCCAGCAGTGTTAACAGGAATCAGCCCCAGCATTTT
cdr3_aa: CASSVNRNQPQHF

clone_size: -
v_call: TRBV10-3
j_call: TRBJ1-2
d_call: TRBD1
cdr3_nt: TGTGCCATTCGTATAACCGGACAGGGAGACTATGGCTACACCTTC
cdr3_aa: CAIRITGQGDYGYTF

clone_size: -
v_call: TRBV6-5
j_call: TRBJ2-2
d_call: TRBD2
cdr3_nt: TGTGCCAGCAGCCCTCCGGGACTAGCTTACACCGGGGAGCTGTTTTTT
cdr3_aa: CASSPPGLAYTGELFF

clone_size: -
v_call: TRBV4-3
j_call: TRBJ1-1
d_call: -
cdr3_nt: TGCGCCAGCAGCCAAGGGACAAATATCATGAACACTGAAGCTTTCTTT
cdr3_aa: CASSQGTNIMNTEAFF

clone_size: many
v_call: TRBV4-3
j_call: TRBJ1-4
d_call: -
cdr3_nt: TGCGCCAGCAGCCAAGCCCTGTGGGGGGCTAATGAAAAACTGTTTTTT
cdr3_aa: CASSQALWGANEKLFF

clone_size: -
v_call: TRBV5-4
j_call: TRBJ1-2
d_call: -
cdr3_nt: TGTGCCAGCAGCTTAATACAGGCCCAAAACTATGGCCACACCTTC
cdr3_aa: CASSLIQAQNYGHTF

clone_size: -
v_call: TRBV3-1
j_call: TRBJ2-1
d_call: TRBD2
cdr3_nt: TGTGCCAGCAGCCTCCCGGGGAGGGACCGGGGTGAGCAGTTCTTC
cdr3_aa: CASSLPGRDRGEQFF

clone_size: many
v_call: TRBV4-3
j_call: TRBJ2-7
d_call: -
cdr3_nt: TGCGCCAGCAGCCAAGATTTAGGATACTGGGGCAGTTCCTACGAGCAGTACTTC
cdr3_aa: CASSQDLGYWGSSYEQYF

clone_size: -
v_call: TRBV5-1
j_call: TRBJ2-7
d_call: TRBD2
cdr3_nt: TGCGCCAGCAGCTTGGGTAGCGGGCAAAACGAGCAGTACTTC
cdr3_aa: CASSLGSGQNEQYF

clone_size: -
v_call: TRBV5-1
j_call: TRBJ2-7
d_call: -
cdr3_nt: TGCGCCAGCAGCTTCCGGGGAAGGGGGGACTACGAGCAGTACTTC
cdr3_aa: CASSFRGRGDYEQYF

clone_size: many
v_call: TRBV7-9
j_call: TRBJ2-7
d_call: -
cdr3_nt: TGTGCCAGCAGCGCCTTTTACGAGCAGTACTTC
cdr3_aa: CASSAFYEQYF

clone_size: many
v_call: TRBV5-8
j_call: TRBJ1-6
d_call: -
cdr3_nt: TGTGCCAGCAGCTCCCGATCAAATTCACCCCTCCACTTT
cdr3_aa: CASSSRSNSPLHF

clone_size: -
v_call: TRBV19
j_call: TRBJ2-6
d_call: -
cdr3_nt: TGTGCCAGTACTTTCTCTGGGGCCAACGTCCTGACTTTC
cdr3_aa: CASTFSGANVLTF

clone_size: medium-sized
v_call: TRBV10-3
j_call: TRBJ1-6
d_call: -
cdr3_nt: TGTGCCATCAAACGGGAGGAGGGCTCACCCCTCCACTTT
cdr3_aa: CAIKREEGSPLHF

clone_size: -
v_call: TRBV9
j_call: TRBJ1-3
d_call: TRBD1
cdr3_nt: TGTGCCAGCAGCGCGGGACAGGGGGATAACTATGGCTACACCATATATTTT
cdr3_aa: CASSAGQGDNYGYTIYF

clone_size: -
v_call: TRBV7-2
j_call: TRBJ2-6
d_call: TRBD2
cdr3_nt: TGTGCCAGCAGCTTAGGAGTAGCGGGGTTCTCTGGGGCCAACGTCCTGACTTTC
cdr3_aa: CASSLGVAGFSGANVLTF

clone_size: many
v_call: TRBV18
j_call: TRBJ1-4
d_call: -
cdr3_nt: TGTGCCAGCTCGATGGGGCAGGGGAATGAAAAACTGTTTTTT
cdr3_aa: CASSMGQGNEKLFF

clone_size: few
v_call: TRBV5-1
j_call: TRBJ1-1
d_call: TRBD1
cdr3_nt: TGCGCCAGCAGCTTGGATGGACAGGGATACACTGAAGCTTTCTTT
cdr3_aa: CASSLDGQGYTEAFF

clone_size: many
v_call: TRBV7-2
j_call: TRBJ1-2
d_call: TRBD1
cdr3_nt: TGTGCCAGCAGCAGACAGGGGGCGAATGGCTACACCTTC
cdr3_aa: CASSRQGANGYTF